Listed here are 25 T cell receptor beta chains from one sample, sequenced in a study of memory CD4+ T cells and cytomegalovirus serostatus. Single viable CD3+CD4+CD8-CD45RO+ cells were sorted as the memory CD4+ T cells. Profiling relied on immunoSEQ multiplex PCR, and the TCRdb table lists in-frame clones only, not all of them. Of tens of thousands of clones in the sample, about three quarters were seen once. The source material was memory CD4+ T cells from blood. These receptors were collected from an adult in good health and CMV-seropositive.

The J gene is TRBJ1-1, the V gene TRBV28; 10 bases are a match to TRBD1. In germline, CDR1 is MDHEN, CDR2 SYDVKM. The CDR3 sequence is 16 residues long. V shed 5 bases and J 4 bases; nucleotides not matched to a gene: 10. CDR3 bases: TGTGCCAGCAGTAGGGACAGGGGAGGCTTTGGCACTGAAGCTTTCTTT. It codes for CASSRDRGGFGTEAFF.

This chain uses TRBV5-4 with TRBJ2-7; no clear D. Germline CDR1 reads SGHNT; CDR2 reads YYREEE (reference sequence). The CDR3 is 13 residues long. Trimming took off 0 bases at V and 6 bases at J, with 10 bases between the two ends. The CDR3 is CASSLVRTREQYF. The DNA for the CDR3 is TGTGCCAGCAGCTTGGTCAGGACCCGCGAGCAGTACTTC.

The V and J genes are TRBV5-1 and TRBJ2-3; TRBD2 matches 10 bases. This CDR3 comprises 16 residues. Trimming cost V 3 bases and J 3 bases; bases outside gene matches: 7. Looked up from germline, CDR1 is SGHRS and CDR2 is YFSETQ. The CDR3: CASSSSGTSETDTQYF. CDR3 nucleotides: TGCGCCAGCAGCTCCTCCGGGACTAGCGAAACAGATACGCAGTATTTT.

V and J are TRBV29-1 and TRBJ2-7, with a possible D match to TRBD2 (7 bases). The V end was cut by 6 bases, the J end by 5 bases, with 11 bases between. CDR1 is SQVTM and CDR2 is ANQGSEA in the germline V gene. The CDR3 is 11 residues long. CDR3 sequence reads: CSVEGGHEQYF. The CDR3 DNA reads as TGCAGCGTCGAGGGGGGGCACGAGCAGTACTTC.

The rearrangement links TRBV4-1 to TRBJ1-6; D uncertain. The CDR3 sequence is 13 residues long. The V gene's germline CDR1 is MGHRA and CDR2 YSYEKL. Trimming took off 4 bases at V and 8 bases at J, with 9 bases between the two ends. CDR3 sequence reads: CASSRLQYSPLHF. The CDR3 DNA reads TGCGCCAGCAGCCGCTTACAGTATTCACCCCTCCACTTT.

For the CDR3, the DNA is TGTGCCAGCAGCAAATGGGCACAGAGATCTGAAAAACTGTTTTTT. It encodes CASSKWAQRSEKLFF. The gene calls are TRBV21-1 and TRBJ1-4; TRBD1, the D gene given by the table, was not confirmed from the DNA. TRBV21-1 is tagged as a pseudogene. This CDR3 is 15 amino acids long.

V gene TRBV4-3 combines with J gene TRBJ1-1, with 7 bases that match TRBD1. The CDR3 is 14 amino acids. J was trimmed by 8 bases and V by 0 bases; bases with no gene match: 6. CDR1 and CDR2 (germline): LGHNA, YSLEER. Written as DNA, the CDR3 is TGCGCCAGCAGCCAAGAGACAGGGCTGGGGGAAGCTTTCTTT. Residues: CASSQETGLGEAFF.

The V call is TRBV7-9, the J call TRBJ2-1; 13 bases match TRBD2. Germline V gene lookup returns CDR1 SEHNR and CDR2 FQNEAQ (reference sequence). The CDR3 length is 17 residues. The V segment lost 8 bases and the J segment 8 bases; nucleotides outside the gene matches: 15. The CDR3 spells CASAWPTSGGAIDEQFF. CDR3 bases: TGTGCCAGCGCCTGGCCTACTAGCGGGGGGGCCATAGATGAGCAGTTCTTC.

The rearrangement uses TRBV5-6 and TRBJ2-2; 10 bases align to TRBD1. The germline V gene encodes CDR1 SGHDT and CDR2 YYEEEE. The CDR3 length is 16 residues. With 4 bases clipped from V and 5 bases from J, the junction kept 8 bases outside the gene matches. CDR3 residues: CASSPMDRGFTGELFF. CDR3 sequence (DNA): TGTGCCAGCAGCCCGATGGACAGGGGGTTTACCGGGGAGCTGTTTTTT.

This chain links TRBV2 with TRBJ1-5, with 7 bases that match TRBD1. Trimming cost V 8 bases and J 3 bases; bases outside gene matches: 10. This CDR3 region has 15 residues. Germline values: CDR1 SNHLY, CDR2 FYNNEI. CDR3: CASGETGQNNQPQHF. For the CDR3, the DNA is TGTGCCAGCGGAGAAACGGGACAGAACAATCAGCCCCAGCATTTT.

The chain uses TRBV25-1 and TRBJ2-7, with 9 positions matching TRBD2. V lost 4 bases, J lost 5 bases, and 6 bases stayed unmatched. The germline V gene encodes CDR1 MGHDK and CDR2 SYGVNS. The CDR3 is 14 amino acids. The CDR3 is CASSAMGLAHEQYF. In DNA form, the CDR3 reads TGTGCCAGCAGTGCAATGGGACTAGCCCACGAGCAGTACTTC.

This clone was detected only a few times. The chain recombines TRBV6-5 with TRBJ2-7; D is ambiguous. CDR3 length: 12 residues. The V end lost 6 bases, the J end lost 0 bases, and 6 bases lay between the germline ends. From germline, CDR1 is MNHEY and CDR2 SVGAGI. The CDR3 sequence is CASRASSYEQYF. The CDR3, as DNA: TGTGCCAGCAGAGCTAGCTCCTACGAGCAGTACTTC.

The V gene is TRBV5-6, the J gene TRBJ1-2; a weak D match, TRBD1 (5 bases). Trimming stripped 7 bases from V and 7 bases from J, with 20 bases between. The CDR3 is made up of 14 amino acids. The germline CDR1 and CDR2 sequences are SGHDT and YYEEEE. In DNA form, the CDR3 reads TGTGCCAGCCGATCTCGGGAGGGACGACGTGGCTACACCTTC. This codes for CASRSREGRRGYTF.

The chain employs TRBV7-8 and TRBJ2-1, with D tentatively TRBD2 (6 bases). Germline V lookup: CDR1 SGHVS, CDR2 FQNEAQ. There are 15 residues in the CDR3. Between the trimmed V and J ends, which lost 1 base and 7 bases, there was a span of 14 bases. CDR3 sequence reads: CASSLDSYGRNEQFF. As DNA, the CDR3 is TGTGCCAGCAGCTTAGATTCTTACGGGAGAAATGAGCAGTTCTTC.

J is TRBJ2-5 and V is TRBV10-2; perhaps D is TRBD1 or TRBD2 (5 bases each). Trimming pared 8 bases from V and 5 bases from J, leaving 15 bases between. The germline CDR1 and CDR2 sequences are WSHSY and SAAADI. The CDR3 extends over 13 amino acids. CDR3 nucleotide sequence: TGCGCCAGCCGGGACCCCGGGGCGGAGACCCAGTACTTC. As protein: CASRDPGAETQYF.

The chain employs TRBV19 and TRBJ1-1; possibly TRBD1 for D (6 bases). V lost 3 bases and J lost 1, with 18 bases in between. CDR1 LNHDA and CDR2 SQIVND come from the germline V gene (reference sequence). The CDR3 totals 17 residues. This CDR3 is CASSMDPGQPGNTEAFF. The CDR3, as DNA: TGTGCCAGTAGTATGGACCCAGGACAGCCTGGGAACACTGAAGCTTTCTTT. Filled out from reference TRBV19 and TRBJ1-1, the complete variable domain reads DGGITQSPKYLFRKEGQNVTLSCEQNLNHDAMYWYRQDPGQGLRLIYYSQIVNDFQKGDIAEGYSVSREKKESFPLTVTSAQKNPTAFYLCASSMDPGQPGNTEAFFGQGTRLTVV.

This rearrangement joins TRBV11-3 to TRBJ2-1, with a weak D call TRBD2 (5 bases). The germline V and J ends were trimmed by 1 base and 2 bases, with 12 bases remaining between them. CDR3 length: 16 residues. Germline-derived CDR1 and CDR2 are SGHNT and YENEEA. CDR3: CASSLVGNAAYNEQFF. The CDR3 DNA is TGTGCCAGCAGCTTAGTCGGGAACGCCGCCTACAATGAGCAGTTCTTC.

J is TRBJ2-3 and V is TRBV11-1, with D unclear. CDR3 length: 12 residues. The V gene's germline CDR1 is SGHAT and CDR2 FQDESV (reference sequence). V was clipped by 5 bases and J by 5 bases, with 8 bases between them. CDR3 in DNA: TGTGCCAGCAGCGACCAATTAGATACGCAGTATTTT. It specifies CASSDQLDTQYF.

As concerns this clone: This CDR3 is also generated by other DNA sequences in the sample. The CDR3 DNA reads TGTGCCAGCAGGCTAGGGCAGGGGGGCTATGGCTACACCTTC. Residues: CASRLGQGGYGYTF. V usage is TRBV28 and J usage is TRBJ1-2, with 7 bases matching TRBD1. The CDR3 covers 14 residues. Trimming cost V 6 bases and J 4 bases; bases outside gene matches: 8. The germline V gene has CDR1 MDHEN and CDR2 SYDVKM.

This rearrangement joins TRBV28 to TRBJ1-2; no definite D call. Trimming removed 1 base at V and 5 bases at J, with 8 bases between. The CDR3 spans 13 residues. CDR1 MDHEN and CDR2 SYDVKM come from the germline V gene. CDR3 DNA sequence: TGTGCCAGCAGTTTATTGGAGTCGTATGGCTACACCTTC. This gives the protein CASSLLESYGYTF.

This rearrangement joins TRBV11-3 to TRBJ2-3, with TRBD1 identical over 8 bases. After removal of 5 bases from V and 6 bases from J, the junction contained 7 bases not matched to a gene. Germline CDR1 reads SGHNT; CDR2 reads YENEEA. This CDR3 is built from 14 residues. The DNA for the CDR3 is TGTGCCAGCAGCCCCGGGACAGGAATTGATACGCAGTATTTT. Its protein is CASSPGTGIDTQYF. Complete variable domain (other parts from reference TRBV11-3 and TRBJ2-3): EAGVVQSPRYKIIEKKQPVAFWCNPISGHNTLYWYLQNLGQGPELLIRYENEEAVDDSQLPKDRFSAERLKGVDSTLKIQPAELGDSAVYLCASSPGTGIDTQYFGPGTRLTVL.

This clone appeared once. The DNA of the CDR3 is TGTGCCAGCAGCTTAGGGGGAAAACCCTACGAGCAGTACTTC. Encoded protein: CASSLGGKPYEQYF. The chain employs TRBV7-2 and TRBJ2-7; D is uncertain. V was cut by 1 base and J by 2 bases, with 9 bases left in between. The CDR3 has 14 residues. Germline V gene data show CDR1 as SGHTA and CDR2 as FQGNSA.

The chain links TRBV6-1 to TRBJ1-5; 9 bases align to TRBD1. With 3 bases clipped from V and 4 bases from J, the junction kept 4 bases outside the gene matches. From germline, CDR1 is MNHNS and CDR2 SASEGT. This CDR3 is 15 amino acids long. CDR3 bases: TGTGCCAGCAGTGATGGACAGGGGATGAATCAGCCCCAGCATTTT. Protein product: CASSDGQGMNQPQHF.

This chain connects TRBV7-6 to TRBJ1-6; TRBD1 agrees at 9 bases. This CDR3 spans 16 amino acids. Germline values: CDR1 SGHVS, CDR2 FNYEAQ. J gave up 9 bases and V 5 bases, and 11 bases lay outside the gene matches. This CDR3 reads CASSPTTGGLGSPLHF. The CDR3 nucleotides are TGTGCCAGCAGCCCAACCACAGGGGGCTTGGGTTCACCCCTCCACTTT.

The genes are TRBV7-6 and TRBJ1-3; D is possibly TRBD1 (5 bases). Germline loops: CDR1 SGHVS, CDR2 FNYEAQ. The V and J ends lost 5 bases and 3 bases respectively, with 17 bases between them. This CDR3 contains 16 residues. The CDR3 reads CASSPEGRALGNTIYF. The CDR3 nucleotides read TGTGCCAGCAGCCCCGAGGGCAGGGCACTTGGAAACACCATATATTTT. The full variable domain, its missing parts supplied by reference TRBV7-6 and TRBJ1-3, is GAGVSQSPRYKVTKRGQDVALRCDPISGHVSLYWYRQALGQGPEFLTYFNYEAQQDKSGLPNDRFSAERPEGSISTLTIQRTEQRDSAMYRCASSPEGRALGNTIYFGEGSWLTVV.